These 10 T cell receptor beta chains originate from one sample sequenced in a study of blood T cell repertoires in COVID-19. Sequenced by immunoSEQ multiplex PCR; TCRdb stores in-frame clones only, minus some. The sample lists around 400,000 clones; approximately 89% were seen once. The specimen sequenced was peripheral blood. The receptors stem from a woman aged 25 to 45 with COVID-19, enrolled during active disease.

The CDR3 coding sequence is TGTGCCTGGATTCCTAGCGGGAGAGTTCTTGGGGGAACCCAGTACTTC. Translation: CAWIPSGRVLGGTQYF. The V gene is TRBV30, the J gene TRBJ2-5; TRBD2 matches at 10 bases. Trimming cost V 4 bases and J 8 bases; bases outside gene matches: 16. Germline V CDR1 and CDR2: GTSNPN, SVGIG (reference sequence). The CDR3 contains 16 residues. Filled out from reference TRBV30 and TRBJ2-5, the complete variable domain reads SQTIHQWPATLVQPVGSPLSLECTVEGTSNPNLYWYRQAAGRGLQLLFYSVGIGQISSEVPQNLSASRPQDRQFILSSKKLLLSDSGFYLCAWIPSGRVLGGTQYFGPGTRLLVL.

This chain links TRBV7-9 with TRBJ2-5, with 9 bases that match TRBD2. The CDR3 contains 16 residues. Germline CDR1 reads SEHNR; CDR2 reads FQNEAQ (reference sequence). After removal of 4 bases from V and 7 bases from J, the junction contained 13 bases not matched to a gene. The CDR3 reads CASSSRTSDISRTQYF. In nucleotides, the CDR3 is TGTGCCAGCAGCTCACGGACTAGCGACATTAGCAGGACCCAGTACTTC.

This clone was seen a handful of times. The V and J genes are TRBV7-9 and TRBJ1-6; 9 bases map to TRBD1. The germline gives CDR1 SEHNR, CDR2 FQNEAQ (reference sequence). The CDR3 spans 16 residues. Germline trimming cut 5 bases from V and 9 bases from J; bases unmatched to any gene: 11. CDR3 nucleotides: TGTGCCAGCAGCCCCTGGGGACAGGGAGTCGGTTCACCCCTCCACTTT. It codes for CASSPWGQGVGSPLHF.

The gene calls are TRBV30 and TRBJ2-1; D is ambiguous. There are 15 residues in the CDR3. V lost 3 bases and J 0 bases, leaving 12 bases between the germline ends. In germline, CDR1 is GTSNPN, CDR2 SVGIG (reference sequence). The CDR3 DNA follows: TGTGCCTGGAGGAGACGACTTAGCTCCTACAATGAGCAGTTCTTC. This sequence encodes CAWRRRLSSYNEQFF. Full variable domain (outside the CDR3, taken from reference TRBV30 and TRBJ2-1): SQTIHQWPATLVQPVGSPLSLECTVEGTSNPNLYWYRQAAGRGLQLLFYSVGIGQISSEVPQNLSASRPQDRQFILSSKKLLLSDSGFYLCAWRRRLSSYNEQFFGPGTRLTVL.

The gene calls are TRBV7-2 and TRBJ2-4, with unresolved D. Germline lookup yields CDR1 SGHTA and CDR2 FQGNSA. The CDR3 length is 13 residues. Trimming pared 6 bases from V and 7 bases from J, leaving 13 bases between. This CDR3 is CASRQPPNNIQYF. The CDR3 DNA is TGTGCCAGCAGGCAACCACCTAATAACATTCAGTACTTC.

The chain recombines TRBV27 with TRBJ2-1, with 10 bases fitting TRBD2. After removal of 6 bases from V and 15 bases from J, the junction contained 17 bases not matched to a gene. Per the germline V gene, CDR1 is MNHEY and CDR2 is SMNVEV (reference sequence). The CDR3 totals 15 residues. This CDR3 reads CASSSVGSGRSPRFF. CDR3 bases: TGTGCCAGCAGCTCTGTAGGTAGCGGGAGGTCCCCCCGGTTCTTC.

This chain uses TRBV24-1 with TRBJ2-7, with TRBD1 matching over 7 bases. Germline V CDR1 and CDR2: KGHDR, SFDVKD. The CDR3 has 15 amino acids. V lost 3 bases to trimming and J lost 4 bases; unmatched junction nucleotides: 8. The CDR3: CATSDTRDRQYEQYF. DNA of the CDR3: TGTGCCACCAGTGATACCCGGGACAGACAATACGAGCAGTACTTC.

This chain joins TRBV6-5 and TRBJ2-7, with D maybe TRBD2 (5 bases). The CDR3 spans 14 residues. Trimming left V 6 bases short and J 5 bases short, with 17 bases between. Germline lookup yields CDR1 MNHEY and CDR2 SVGAGI. The CDR3 DNA follows: TGTGCCAGCAGGACGCGCTCCGGGGTGAACGAGCAGTACTTC. It codes for CASRTRSGVNEQYF.

This chain joins TRBV5-4 and TRBJ2-5, with D unclear. The V end lost 5 bases, the J end lost 1 base, and 6 bases lay between the germline ends. This CDR3 has 12 amino acids. In germline, CDR1 is SGHNT, CDR2 YYREEE (reference sequence). The CDR3 DNA is TGTGCCAGCAGTCGAGGCCAAGAGACCCAGTACTTC. It translates to CASSRGQETQYF.

CDR3 amino acids: CASRYRGTEAFF. The CDR3 nucleotides read TGTGCCAGTAGATACAGGGGGACTGAAGCTTTCTTT. The chain couples TRBV19 to TRBJ1-1; 8 positions match TRBD1. The germline V gene encodes CDR1 LNHDA and CDR2 SQIVND (reference sequence). This CDR3 contains 12 residues. The J segment lost 5 bases and the V segment lost 6 bases, leaving 2 bases of the junction unmatched.